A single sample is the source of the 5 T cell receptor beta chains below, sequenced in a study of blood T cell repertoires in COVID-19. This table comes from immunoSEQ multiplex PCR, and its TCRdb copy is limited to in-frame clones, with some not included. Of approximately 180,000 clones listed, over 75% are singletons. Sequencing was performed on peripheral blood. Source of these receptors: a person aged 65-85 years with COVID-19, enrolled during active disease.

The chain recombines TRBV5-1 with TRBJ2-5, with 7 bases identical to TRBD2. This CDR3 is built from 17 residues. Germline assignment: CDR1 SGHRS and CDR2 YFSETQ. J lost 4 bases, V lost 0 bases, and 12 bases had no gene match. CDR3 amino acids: CASSLESWREKGETQYF. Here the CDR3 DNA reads TGCGCCAGCAGCTTGGAGTCCTGGCGGGAGAAAGGAGAGACCCAGTACTTC.

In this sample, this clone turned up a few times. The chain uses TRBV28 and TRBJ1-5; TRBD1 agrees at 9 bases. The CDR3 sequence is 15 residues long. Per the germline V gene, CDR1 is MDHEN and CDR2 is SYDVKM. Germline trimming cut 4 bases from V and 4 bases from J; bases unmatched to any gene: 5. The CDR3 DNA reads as TGTGCCAGCAGTTCAACCGGGACAGGGAATCAGCCCCAGCATTTT. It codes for CASSSTGTGNQPQHF. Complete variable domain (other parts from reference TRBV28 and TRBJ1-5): DVKVTQSSRYLVKRTGEKVFLECVQDMDHENMFWYRQDPGLGLRLIYFSYDVKMKEKGDIPEGYSVSREKKERFSLILESASTNQTSMYLCASSSTGTGNQPQHFGDGTRLSIL.

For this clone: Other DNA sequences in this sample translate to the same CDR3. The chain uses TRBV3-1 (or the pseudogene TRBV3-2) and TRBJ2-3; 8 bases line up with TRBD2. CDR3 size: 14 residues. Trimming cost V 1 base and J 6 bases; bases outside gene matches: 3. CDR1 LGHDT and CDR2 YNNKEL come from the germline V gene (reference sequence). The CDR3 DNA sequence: TGTGCCAGCAGCCAAGCCGGGGGGGCCGATACGCAGTATTTT. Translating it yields CASSQAGGADTQYF.

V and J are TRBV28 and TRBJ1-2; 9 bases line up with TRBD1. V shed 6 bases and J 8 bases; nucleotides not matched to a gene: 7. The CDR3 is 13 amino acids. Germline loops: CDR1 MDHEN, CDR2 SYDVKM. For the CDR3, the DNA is TGTGCCAGCAGGGCAGGGACAGGGAAGGGCTACACCTTC. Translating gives CASRAGTGKGYTF.

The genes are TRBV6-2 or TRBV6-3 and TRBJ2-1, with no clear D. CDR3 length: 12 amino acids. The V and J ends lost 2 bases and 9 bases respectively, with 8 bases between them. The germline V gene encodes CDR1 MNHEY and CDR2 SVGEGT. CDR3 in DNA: TGTGCCAGCAGTTACCCGTCCCCTGAGCAGTTCTTC. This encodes CASSYPSPEQFF.